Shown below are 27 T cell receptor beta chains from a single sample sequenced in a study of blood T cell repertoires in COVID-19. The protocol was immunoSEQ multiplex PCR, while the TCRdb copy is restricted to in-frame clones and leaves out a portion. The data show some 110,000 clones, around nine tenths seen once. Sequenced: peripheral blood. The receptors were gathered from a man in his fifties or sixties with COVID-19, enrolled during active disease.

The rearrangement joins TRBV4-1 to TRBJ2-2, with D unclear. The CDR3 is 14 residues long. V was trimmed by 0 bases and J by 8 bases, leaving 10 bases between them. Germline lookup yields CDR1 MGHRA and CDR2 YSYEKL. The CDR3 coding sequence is TGCGCCAGCAGCCAAGATCGGGTTTCTGGGGAGCTGTTTTTT. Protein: CASSQDRVSGELFF.

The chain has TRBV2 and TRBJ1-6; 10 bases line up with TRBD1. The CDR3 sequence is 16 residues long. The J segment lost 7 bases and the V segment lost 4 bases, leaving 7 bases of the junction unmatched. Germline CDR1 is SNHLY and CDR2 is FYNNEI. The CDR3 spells CASSARDRGPNSPLHF. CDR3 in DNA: TGTGCCAGCAGTGCCCGGGACAGGGGCCCAAATTCACCCCTCCACTTT.

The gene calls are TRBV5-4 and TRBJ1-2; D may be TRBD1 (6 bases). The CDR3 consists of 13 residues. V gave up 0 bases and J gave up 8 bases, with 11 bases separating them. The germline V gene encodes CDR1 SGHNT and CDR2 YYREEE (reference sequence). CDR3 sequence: CASSLDGGLGYTF. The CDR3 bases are TGTGCCAGCAGCTTGGACGGGGGGCTCGGCTACACCTTC. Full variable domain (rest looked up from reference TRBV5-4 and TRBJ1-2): ETGVTQSPTHLIKTRGQQVTLRCSSQSGHNTVSWYQQALGQGPQFIFQYYREEENGRGNFPPRFSGLQFPNYSSELNVNALELDDSALYLCASSLDGGLGYTFGSGTRLTVV.

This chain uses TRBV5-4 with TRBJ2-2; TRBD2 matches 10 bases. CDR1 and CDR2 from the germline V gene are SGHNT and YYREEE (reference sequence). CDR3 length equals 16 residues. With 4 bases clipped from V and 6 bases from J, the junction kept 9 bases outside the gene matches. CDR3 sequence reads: CASSVGLAGAAGELFF. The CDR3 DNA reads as TGTGCCAGCAGCGTGGGGCTAGCGGGAGCGGCCGGGGAGCTGTTTTTT.

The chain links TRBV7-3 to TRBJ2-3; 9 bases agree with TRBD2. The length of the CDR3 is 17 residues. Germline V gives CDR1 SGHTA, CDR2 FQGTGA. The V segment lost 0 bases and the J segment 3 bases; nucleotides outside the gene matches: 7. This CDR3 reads CASSLTGAGGRTDTQYF. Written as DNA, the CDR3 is TGTGCCAGCAGCTTAACGGGTGCGGGAGGGAGGACAGATACGCAGTATTTT.

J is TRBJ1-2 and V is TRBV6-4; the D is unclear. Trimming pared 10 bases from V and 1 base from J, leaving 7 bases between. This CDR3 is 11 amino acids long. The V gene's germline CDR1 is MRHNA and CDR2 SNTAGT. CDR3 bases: TGTGCCACCCTCTATAACTATGGCTACACCTTC. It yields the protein CATLYNYGYTF.

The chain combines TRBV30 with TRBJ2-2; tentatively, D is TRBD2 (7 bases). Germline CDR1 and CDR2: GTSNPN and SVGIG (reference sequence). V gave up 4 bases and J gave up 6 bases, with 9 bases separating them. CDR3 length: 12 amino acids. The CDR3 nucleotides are TGTGCCTGGATAGGGGGGGCCGGGGAGCTGTTTTTT. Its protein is CAWIGGAGELFF.

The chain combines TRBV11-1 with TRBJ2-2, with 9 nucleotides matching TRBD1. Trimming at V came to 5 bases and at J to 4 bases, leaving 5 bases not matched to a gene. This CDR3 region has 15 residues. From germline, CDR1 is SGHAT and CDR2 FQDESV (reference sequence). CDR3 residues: CASSPLQGATGELFF. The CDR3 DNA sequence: TGTGCCAGCAGCCCTTTACAGGGGGCCACCGGGGAGCTGTTTTTT.

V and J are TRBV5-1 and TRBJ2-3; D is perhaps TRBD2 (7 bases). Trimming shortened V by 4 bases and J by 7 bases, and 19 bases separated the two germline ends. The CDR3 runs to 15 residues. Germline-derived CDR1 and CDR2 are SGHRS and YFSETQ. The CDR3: CASSPSSGTGNTQYF. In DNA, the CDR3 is TGCGCCAGCAGCCCATCTAGCGGTACAGGGAATACGCAGTATTTT.

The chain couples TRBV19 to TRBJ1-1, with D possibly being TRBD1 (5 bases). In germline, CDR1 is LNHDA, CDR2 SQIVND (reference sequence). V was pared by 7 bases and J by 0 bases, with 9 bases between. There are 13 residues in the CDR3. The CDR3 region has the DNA TGTGCCAGTAAGGGCAGGGTGAACACTGAAGCTTTCTTT. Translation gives CASKGRVNTEAFF.

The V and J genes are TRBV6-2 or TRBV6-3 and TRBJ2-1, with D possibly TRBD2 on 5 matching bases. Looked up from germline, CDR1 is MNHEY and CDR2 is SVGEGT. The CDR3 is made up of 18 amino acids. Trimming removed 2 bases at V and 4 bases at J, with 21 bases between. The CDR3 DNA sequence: TGTGCCAGCAGTTACACCCGATCTGGGAGACTACTATACAATGAGCAGTTCTTC. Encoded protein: CASSYTRSGRLLYNEQFF.

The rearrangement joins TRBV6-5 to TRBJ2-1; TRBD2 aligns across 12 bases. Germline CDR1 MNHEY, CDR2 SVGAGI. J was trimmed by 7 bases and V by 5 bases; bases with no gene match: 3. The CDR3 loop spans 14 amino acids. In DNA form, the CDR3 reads TGTGCCAGCAGTACTAGCGGGAGGCAAAATGAGCAGTTCTTC. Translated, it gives CASSTSGRQNEQFF.

For the CDR3, the DNA is TGTGCCCAAAATAGGTGGGAGGGCACTGAAGCTTTCTTT. Its translation: CAQNRWEGTEAFF. The gene calls are TRBV12-3 or TRBV12-4 and TRBJ1-1; the D is unclear. The germline V and J ends were trimmed by 11 bases and 4 bases, with 17 bases remaining between them. The CDR3 runs 13 residues.

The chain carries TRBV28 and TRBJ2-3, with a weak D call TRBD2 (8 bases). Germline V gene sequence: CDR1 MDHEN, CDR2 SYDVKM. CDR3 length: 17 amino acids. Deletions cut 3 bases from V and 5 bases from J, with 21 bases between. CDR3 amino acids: CASSFLLDRAGGDTQYF. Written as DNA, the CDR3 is TGTGCCAGCAGTTTCCTCCTTGACAGGGCGGGGGGAGATACGCAGTATTTT.

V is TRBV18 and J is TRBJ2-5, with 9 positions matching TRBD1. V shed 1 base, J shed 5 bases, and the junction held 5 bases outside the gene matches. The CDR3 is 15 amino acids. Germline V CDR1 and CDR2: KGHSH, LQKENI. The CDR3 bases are TGTGCCAGCTCACCACGTGAACAGGGGGCTGAGACCCAGTACTTC. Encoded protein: CASSPREQGAETQYF.

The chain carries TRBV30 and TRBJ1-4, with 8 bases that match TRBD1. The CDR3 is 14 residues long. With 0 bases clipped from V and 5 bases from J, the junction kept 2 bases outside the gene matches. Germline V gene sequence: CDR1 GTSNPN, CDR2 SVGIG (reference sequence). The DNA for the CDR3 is TGTGCCTGGAGTGTACAGGGGGGAAATGAAAAACTGTTTTTT. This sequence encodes CAWSVQGGNEKLFF. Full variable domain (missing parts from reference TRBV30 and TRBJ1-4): SQTIHQWPATLVQPVGSPLSLECTVEGTSNPNLYWYRQAAGRGLQLLFYSVGIGQISSEVPQNLSASRPQDRQFILSSKKLLLSDSGFYLCAWSVQGGNEKLFFGSGTQLSVL.

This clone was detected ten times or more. This CDR3 is CASSPALAGIYEQYV. The CDR3 nucleotides are TGTGCCAGCAGCCCCGCCCTAGCGGGAATTTACGAGCAGTACGTC. The V and J genes are TRBV6-2 or TRBV6-3 and TRBJ2-7, with TRBD2 matching over 9 bases. This CDR3 is 15 amino acids long. With V trimmed by 6 bases and J by 4 bases, 10 bases remained unmatched. The V gene's germline CDR1 is MNHEY and CDR2 SVGEGT.

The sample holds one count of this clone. The CDR3 DNA is TGTGCCACCAGCAGTCCGCGGGGTGATTACTCTGGAAACACCATATATTTT. It is translated as CATSSPRGDYSGNTIYF. The rearrangement joins TRBV15 to TRBJ1-3; unclear D gene. Between the trimmed V and J ends, which lost 3 bases and 0 bases, there was a span of 15 bases. Germline V lookup: CDR1 LNHNV, CDR2 YYDKDF (reference sequence). CDR3 length: 17 residues.

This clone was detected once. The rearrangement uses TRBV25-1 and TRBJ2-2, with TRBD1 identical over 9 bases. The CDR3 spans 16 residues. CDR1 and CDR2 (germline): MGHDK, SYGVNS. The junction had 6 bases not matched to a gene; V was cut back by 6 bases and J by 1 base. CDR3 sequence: CASRETGQGNTGELFF. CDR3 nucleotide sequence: TGTGCCAGCAGGGAAACGGGACAGGGGAACACCGGGGAGCTGTTTTTT.

The DNA of the CDR3 is TGTGCCAGCAGCTTAGACAGAATTGACACCGGGGAGCTGTTTTTT. Amino acids: CASSLDRIDTGELFF. This chain connects TRBV2 to TRBJ2-2; tentative D call: TRBD1 (5 bases). Trimming left V 6 bases short and J 3 bases short, with 14 bases between. CDR1 and CDR2 from the germline V gene are SNHLY and FYNNEI. The CDR3 has 15 residues.

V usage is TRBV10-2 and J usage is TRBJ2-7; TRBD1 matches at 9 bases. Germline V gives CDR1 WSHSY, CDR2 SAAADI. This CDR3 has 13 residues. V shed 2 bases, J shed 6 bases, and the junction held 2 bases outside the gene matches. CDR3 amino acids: CASSEGDRVEQYV. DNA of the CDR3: TGCGCCAGCAGTGAGGGGGACAGGGTCGAGCAGTACGTC.

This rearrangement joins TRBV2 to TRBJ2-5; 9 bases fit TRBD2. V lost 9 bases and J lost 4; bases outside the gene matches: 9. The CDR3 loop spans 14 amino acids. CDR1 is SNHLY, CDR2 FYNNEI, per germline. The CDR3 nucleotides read TGTGCCAGTCCTTGGCGGGAGGGCGGAGAGACCCAGTACTTC. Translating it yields CASPWREGGETQYF.

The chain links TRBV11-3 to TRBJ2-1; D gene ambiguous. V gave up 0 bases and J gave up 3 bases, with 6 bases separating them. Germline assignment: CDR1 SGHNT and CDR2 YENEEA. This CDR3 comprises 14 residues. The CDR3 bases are TGTGCCAGCAGCTTAGATGCAGGCTACAATGAGCAGTTCTTC. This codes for CASSLDAGYNEQFF.

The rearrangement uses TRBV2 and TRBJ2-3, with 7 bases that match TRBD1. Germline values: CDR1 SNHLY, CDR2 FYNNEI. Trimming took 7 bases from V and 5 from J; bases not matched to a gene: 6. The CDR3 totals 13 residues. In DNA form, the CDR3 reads TGTGCCAGCATATCCAGGGGGAAAGATACGCAGTATTTT. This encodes CASISRGKDTQYF.

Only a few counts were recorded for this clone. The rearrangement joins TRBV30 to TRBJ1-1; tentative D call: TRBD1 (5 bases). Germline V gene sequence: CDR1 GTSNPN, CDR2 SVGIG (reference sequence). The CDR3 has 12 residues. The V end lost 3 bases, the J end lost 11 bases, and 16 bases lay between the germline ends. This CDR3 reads CAWRVGVGPAFF. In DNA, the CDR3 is TGTGCCTGGAGGGTAGGGGTTGGTCCCGCTTTCTTT.

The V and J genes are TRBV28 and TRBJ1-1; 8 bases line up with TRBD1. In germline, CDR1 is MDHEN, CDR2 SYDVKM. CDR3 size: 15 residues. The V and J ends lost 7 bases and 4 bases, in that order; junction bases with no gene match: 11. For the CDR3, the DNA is TGTGCCAGCATCATCTCAGGGGGCGCGGGCACTGAAGCTTTCTTT. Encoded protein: CASIISGGAGTEAFF.

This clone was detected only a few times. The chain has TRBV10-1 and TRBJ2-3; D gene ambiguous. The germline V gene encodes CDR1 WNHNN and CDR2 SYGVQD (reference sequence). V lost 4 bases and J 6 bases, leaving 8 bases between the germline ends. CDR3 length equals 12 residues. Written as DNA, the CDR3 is TGCGCCAGCAGTGCGAGCCTGGATACGCAGTATTTT. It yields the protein CASSASLDTQYF.